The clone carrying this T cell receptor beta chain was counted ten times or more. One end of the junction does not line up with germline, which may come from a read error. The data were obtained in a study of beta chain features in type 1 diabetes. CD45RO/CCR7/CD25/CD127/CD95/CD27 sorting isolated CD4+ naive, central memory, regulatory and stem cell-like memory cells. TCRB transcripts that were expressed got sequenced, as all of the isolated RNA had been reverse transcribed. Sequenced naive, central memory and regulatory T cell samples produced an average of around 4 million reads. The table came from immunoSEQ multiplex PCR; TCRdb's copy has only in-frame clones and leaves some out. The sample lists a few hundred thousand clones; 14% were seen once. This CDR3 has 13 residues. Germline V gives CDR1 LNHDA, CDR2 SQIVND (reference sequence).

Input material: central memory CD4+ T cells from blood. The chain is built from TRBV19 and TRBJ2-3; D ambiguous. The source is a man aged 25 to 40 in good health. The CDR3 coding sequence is TGTGCCAGTAGAAGTAGGGCCCCAGAAACGCAGTATTTT. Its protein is CASRSRAPETQYF.